This T cell receptor (beta chain) is drawn from a study of T-cell memory formation after mild COVID-19. Whole-study findings and limits: Pre-infection memory harbored some responding clones, suggesting cross-reactive memory joined.

This clonotype was seen at least ten times. Its matching antigen is unknown. Trimming cost V 1 base and J 8 bases; bases outside gene matches: 11. The CDR3 is 16 residues long. Germline V gives CDR1 SGHTA, CDR2 FQGNSA. TCRdb re-called the 5' RACE reads with MiXCR, one entry per CDR3 protein. The sample shows about 470,000 distinct CDR3 sequences, roughly 25% of them seen only once. The source is an adult woman who had mild COVID-19 (a few samples of this study predate the infection). Cell type and time point are not known. This chain joins TRBV7-2 and TRBJ1-2, with 9 bases identical to TRBD1. Input material: PBMCs or a T cell subset sorted from them (not recorded which). DNA for the CDR3: TGTGCCAGCAGCTTAGGGACCGGGACAGGGAACTCCGGCTACACCTTC. It encodes CASSLGTGTGNSGYTF. The whole variable domain, remainder taken from reference TRBV7-2 and TRBJ1-2, is GAGVSQSPSNKVTEKGKDVELRCDPISGHTALYWYRQSLGQGLEFLIYFQGNSAPDKSGLPSDRFSAERTGGSVSTLTIQRTQQEDSAVYLCASSLGTGTGNSGYTFGSGTRLTVV.